This TCR beta chain comes out of a study of shared clonotypes between healthy human individuals. Measured with immunoSEQ multiplex PCR; TCRdb has only the in-frame clones, and not every one. The data show 600,000 to 800,000 clones, roughly 72% seen once. This clone was observed a handful of times. V shed 4 bases and J shed 0 bases, with 9 bases lying between them. The CDR3 totals 15 residues. Germline values: CDR1 SNHLY, CDR2 FYNNEI. This TCR came from a woman aged 25 to 45 in good health. The chain uses TRBV2 and TRBJ2-2; TRBD1 might be the D (5 bases). What was sequenced was memory CD4+ T cells sorted from blood. Subset defined: CD45RA-negative fraction. The CDR3 DNA reads as TGTGCCAGCAGTGGACAGCACTCGAACACCGGGGAGCTGTTTTTT. It specifies CASSGQHSNTGELFF.